This TCR beta chain emerged from a study of T-cell memory formation after mild COVID-19 (dated by TCRdb to 2020 to 2022). Background for the entire study: Most TCR sequence clusters were specific to one of the two donors. In two donors, T-cell clones that expanded and contracted after mild COVID-19 were tracked by sequencing TCRalpha and TCRbeta repertoires over time. The cohort was made up of two young adult volunteers, one female and one male, who were previously healthy. Results and caveats for the whole study, not just this receptor: Only a couple of mild cases were covered by the study, and larger cohorts that include severe cases with pre-infection samples were considered necessary. Balanced CD4/CD8 phenotypes were observed for clones contracting from day 15 to 85, whereas a bias towards CD4+ was observed for a second wave of clones expanding from day 15 to 37. The second-wave clones that peaked on day 37 were not confirmed to be SARS-CoV-2 specific. Contracting CD4+ clones turned up mainly in the CM and EM memory subsets, whereas EMRA was where CD8+ clones were enriched. Some responding clones were detected in pre-infection memory, which suggested that pre-existing cross-reactive memory T cells had joined the SARS-CoV-2 response.

On this clonotype: This clone's antigen is unknown. No base-level quality is on record; no much larger clone is a single base apart.

V and J are trimmed by 5 bases and 0 bases, and the gene matches miss 12 bases of the junction. From a lookup of the germline V gene, CDR1 and CDR2 are SGHTA and FQGNSA. The cysteine opens and the phenylalanine closes a CDR3 of 17 amino acids. Of the read, only the CDR3 DNA is kept; its 51 bases are in frame from base 1. Ficoll-Paque density gradient centrifugation was used to isolate PBMCs. These reads were obtained on an Illumina NovaSeq 6000. TCRalpha and TCRbeta cDNA libraries were built by 5'RACE with constant-segment primers, adding sample barcodes and unique molecular identifiers. RNA was extracted from every sample with Trizol reagent. Amplification of the libraries took two PCR steps, and the second step added a second sample barcode plus Illumina TruSeq adapters. The libraries were sequenced on an Illumina NovaSeq using 2 x 150 bp paired-end reads. Turning to the authors' computational methods: With migec v1.2.7, reads were demultiplexed and then collapsed into UMI-guided consensus sequences. Using mixcr v2.1.11, UMI consensuses were aligned to TRA and TRB V and J templates and then assembled into clonotypes. Expanded or contracted clonotypes were those called significant by both edgeR and NoisET, with noise models trained on biological replicates. For edgeR calls, the cutoffs were a false discovery rate-adjusted p below 0.01 and a log2 fold-change threshold of 1. As an exploratory analysis of dynamics, max-normalized trajectories of the 1000 most abundant clonotypes were examined by PCA with hierarchical clustering. Separately sequenced CD4+ and CD8+ repertoires were used to assign the CD4 or CD8 phenotype of responding clones. Clones were called with MiXCR by TCRdb after fastp trimmed the public reads at Q25, and only in-frame beta chains were retained. Duplicate CDR3 protein sequences are folded into a single record with the most common DNA and genes. TCRdb's processing, not the study's, gives the V and J calls here. In this sample the table shows roughly 86,000 distinct CDR3 sequences, about 12% of which occur a single time. The top ten clonotypes cover roughly a quarter of the sample.

The sequencing sample was made of PBMCs or a T cell subset sorted from them (not recorded which). The receptor's source is an adult woman who had mild COVID-19 (a few samples of this study predate the infection). The sample titles of this study are shuffled in the database, so cell type and time point are left out; the donor was told from shared clones. The rearranged segments are TRBV7-2 and TRBJ2-7, with TRBD1 matching 8 junction bases. The DNA sequence is as follows: TGTGCCAGCAGCCCAACACCGGGACAGGCTTACTCCTACGAGCAGTACTTC. This encodes CASSPTPGQAYSYEQYF.